This T cell receptor beta chain was identified during a study of cytomegalovirus exposure and HLA in healthy donors. Primers included in the PCR were 60 Vbeta and 13 Jbeta primers. Here immunoSEQ multiplex PCR was the method, and the copy in TCRdb shows in-frame clones only, minus some. The data contain roughly 200,000 clones, 70% to 80% of them singletons. CDR1 is MNHEY, CDR2 SVGAGI, per germline. V shed 6 bases and J shed 1 base, with 9 bases lying between them. This CDR3 has 13 amino acids. This clonotype was obtained from a woman younger than 45 in good health and CMV-seronegative. Material: PBMCs. This sequence joins TRBV6-5 and TRBJ2-5, with D maybe TRBD2 (5 bases). Here the CDR3 reads CASSGDFQETQYF. CDR3 nucleotide sequence: TGTGCCAGCAGCGGGGATTTCCAAGAGACCCAGTACTTC.